One sample yielded the 31 T cell receptor beta chains listed below, sequenced in a study of T cell responses to AZD1222 COVID-19 vaccine. The assay was immunoSEQ multiplex PCR, and TCRdb's table has in-frame clones only and misses some. The sample has approximately 150,000 clones, around 83% seen once. The starting material was peripheral blood, obtained 28 days after the second AZD1222 dose. The receptor source for this set is an adult who received the AZD1222 COVID-19 vaccine.

The chain couples TRBV10-1 to TRBJ2-3; TRBD1 agrees at 7 bases. Looked up from germline, CDR1 is WNHNN and CDR2 is SYGVQD (reference sequence). V trimming: 5 bases; J trimming: 4 bases; junction bases outside the gene matches: 6. This CDR3 has 14 residues. The CDR3 coding sequence is TGCGCCAGCAGTACAGGGGCGGCTTCAGATACGCAGTATTTT. Translating gives CASSTGAASDTQYF.

V is TRBV24-1 and J is TRBJ2-1; D possibly corresponds to TRBD1 (7 bases). Trimming left V 3 bases short and J 8 bases short, with 16 bases between. Germline values: CDR1 KGHDR, CDR2 SFDVKD. The CDR3 runs to 15 residues. CDR3: CATSDVRGAGDEQFF. The CDR3 DNA reads as TGTGCCACCAGTGATGTCAGGGGGGCCGGGGATGAGCAGTTCTTC.

The chain links TRBV19 to TRBJ2-5, with 10 bases that match TRBD2. J gave up 5 bases and V 5 bases, and 17 bases lay outside the gene matches. From germline, CDR1 is LNHDA and CDR2 SQIVND (reference sequence). This CDR3 has 18 residues. The CDR3 is CASSGGLADKEGRETQYF. The DNA of the CDR3 is TGTGCCAGTAGTGGAGGACTAGCGGACAAAGAGGGGAGGGAGACCCAGTACTTC.

V gene TRBV20-1 combines with J gene TRBJ1-1; no firm D call. CDR1 and CDR2 (germline): DFQATT, SNEGSKA (reference sequence). The CDR3 has 11 residues. In DNA form, the CDR3 reads TGCAGCGGGTGGCGGAACACTGAAGCTTTCTTT. It codes for CSGWRNTEAFF.

The chain links TRBV4-2 to TRBJ2-1; unclear D gene. This CDR3 is 16 amino acids long. CDR1 LGHNA and CDR2 YNFKEQ come from the germline V gene. The germline V and J ends were trimmed by 0 bases and 2 bases, with 11 bases remaining between them. CDR3 DNA sequence: TGTGCCAGCAGCCAAGATCTAGTTGAGACCTACAATGAGCAGTTCTTC. This gives the protein CASSQDLVETYNEQFF.

The CDR3 bases are TGTGCCAGCAGCTTACGGGCGGGCCCTTACGAGCAGTACTTC. Its translation: CASSLRAGPYEQYF. This chain joins TRBV7-8 and TRBJ2-7; D might be TRBD2 (5 bases). The CDR3 consists of 14 residues. Germline loops: CDR1 SGHVS, CDR2 FQNEAQ. V was trimmed by 2 bases and J by 4 bases, leaving 12 bases between them.

The rearrangement links TRBV7-2 to TRBJ2-7, with 12 bases identical to TRBD1. This CDR3 is 15 amino acids long. Germline trimming cut 2 bases from V and 6 bases from J; bases unmatched to any gene: 5. Germline V gene lookup returns CDR1 SGHTA and CDR2 FQGNSA. CDR3 residues: CASSLQGQGALEQYF. The CDR3 coding sequence is TGTGCCAGCAGCTTACAGGGACAGGGGGCGCTCGAGCAGTACTTC.

The V call is TRBV6-5, the J call TRBJ1-2, with D unresolved. The CDR3 is 14 amino acids. Trimming took 7 bases from V and 2 from J, leaving 14 bases between them. CDR1 is MNHEY, CDR2 SVGAGI, per germline. CDR3 nucleotide sequence: TGTGCCAGCACGCCCCGGACGCTAAACTATGGCTACACCTTC. Amino acid sequence: CASTPRTLNYGYTF.

The chain links TRBV7-7 to TRBJ2-2; D is uncertain. The V end lost 5 bases, the J end lost 0 bases, and 7 bases lay between the germline ends. The V gene's germline CDR1 is SSHAT and CDR2 FNYEAQ (reference sequence). This CDR3 contains 14 residues. CDR3 loop: CASSLASNTGELFF. CDR3 sequence (DNA): TGTGCCAGCAGCCTGGCCTCGAACACCGGGGAGCTGTTTTTT.

V is TRBV19 and J is TRBJ1-1, with D possibly matching TRBD1 (5 bases). The V gene lost 1 base and the J gene lost 1 base, with 19 bases spanning the gap. The CDR3 is 18 amino acids. Per the germline V gene, CDR1 is LNHDA and CDR2 is SQIVND (reference sequence). This chain's CDR3 is CASSIVFLAGHTNTEAFF. In nucleotides, the CDR3 is TGTGCCAGTAGTATAGTTTTTTTGGCAGGACACACGAACACTGAAGCTTTCTTT.

The rearrangement joins TRBV5-1 to TRBJ2-1, with D unresolved. The CDR3 has 14 residues. Deletions cut 0 bases from V and 8 bases from J, with 12 bases between. Germline V lookup: CDR1 SGHRS, CDR2 YFSETQ. This chain's CDR3 is CASSLGSGIYEQFF. DNA of the CDR3: TGCGCCAGCAGCTTGGGGTCTGGGATATATGAGCAGTTCTTC.

The J gene is TRBJ1-1, the V gene TRBV19; D gene uncertain. V gave up 3 bases and J gave up 4 bases, with 18 bases separating them. The germline gives CDR1 LNHDA, CDR2 SQIVND (reference sequence). CDR3 length: 16 residues. CDR3 sequence reads: CASSIGGGGGSTEAFF. In DNA form, the CDR3 reads TGTGCCAGTAGTATCGGTGGTGGAGGTGGGAGCACTGAAGCTTTCTTT.

This sequence joins TRBV24-1 and TRBJ2-3, with D possibly TRBD1 on 6 matching bases. Trimming left V 4 bases short and J 6 bases short, with 13 bases between. The CDR3 sequence is 14 residues long. Per germline, CDR1 KGHDR and CDR2 SFDVKD. The CDR3: CATSDFPQGDTQYF. DNA for the CDR3: TGTGCCACCAGTGACTTCCCTCAGGGGGATACGCAGTATTTT.

Only a few counts were recorded for this clone. The sample carries other DNA sequences with the same CDR3. The rearrangement uses TRBV12-3 or TRBV12-4 and TRBJ1-1; D is ambiguous. This CDR3 spans 13 amino acids. Trimming took 6 bases from V and 1 from J, leaving 9 bases between them. CDR3 coding DNA: TGTGCCAGCAGCCCGAGAAGGAACACTGAAGCTTTCTTT. It codes for CASSPRRNTEAFF.

The chain links TRBV5-1 to TRBJ2-3, with 7 nucleotides matching TRBD2. This CDR3 has 15 amino acids. V shed 4 bases, J shed 3 bases, and the junction held 8 bases outside the gene matches. Germline V gives CDR1 SGHRS, CDR2 YFSETQ. The CDR3 nucleotides are TGCGCCAGCAGCCCTGGGGGGGATGGGACAGATACGCAGTATTTT. Translating gives CASSPGGDGTDTQYF.

The sample holds one count of this clone. The chain recombines TRBV30 with TRBJ1-1; D perhaps matches TRBD1 (6 bases). Germline V gene sequence: CDR1 GTSNPN, CDR2 SVGIG (reference sequence). Trimming shortened V by 4 bases and J by 4 bases, and 13 bases separated the two germline ends. The CDR3 runs to 13 residues. CDR3 amino acids: CAWTVGGSTEAFF. CDR3 DNA: TGTGCCTGGACCGTAGGGGGTAGCACTGAAGCTTTCTTT.

This clone was detected only once. The V call is TRBV20-1, the J call TRBJ2-2; no clear D. CDR1 and CDR2 (germline): DFQATT, SNEGSKA (reference sequence). The CDR3 consists of 11 residues. The V and J ends lost 6 bases and 7 bases respectively, with 9 bases between them. This CDR3 is CSALVGGELFF. Here the CDR3 DNA reads TGCAGTGCCCTCGTCGGCGGGGAGCTGTTTTTT.

The chain couples TRBV27 to TRBJ1-6, with D tentatively TRBD1 (5 bases). The germline V and J ends were trimmed by 3 bases and 0 bases, with 12 bases remaining between them. The CDR3 runs 17 residues. In germline, CDR1 is MNHEY, CDR2 SMNVEV (reference sequence). The CDR3: CASSFSRVSSYNSPLHF. The CDR3 nucleotides are TGTGCCAGCAGTTTCTCCAGGGTTAGCTCCTATAATTCACCCCTCCACTTT.

This chain uses TRBV28 with TRBJ2-3; TRBD2 agrees at 8 bases. The V gene's germline CDR1 is MDHEN and CDR2 SYDVKM. V dropped 5 bases and J dropped 1; count of bases not matched to a gene: 8. CDR3 length: 16 amino acids. Here the CDR3 reads CASSSSRAGGTDTQYF. CDR3 DNA sequence: TGTGCCAGCAGTAGTTCAAGAGCGGGGGGCACAGATACGCAGTATTTT. Based on the CDR3 plus reference TRBV28 and TRBJ2-3, the full variable domain is DVKVTQSSRYLVKRTGEKVFLECVQDMDHENMFWYRQDPGLGLRLIYFSYDVKMKEKGDIPEGYSVSREKKERFSLILESASTNQTSMYLCASSSSRAGGTDTQYFGPGTRLTVL.

The V and J genes are TRBV11-2 and TRBJ1-5; D not certain. Between the trimmed V and J ends, which lost 1 base and 7 bases, there was a span of 8 bases. The germline V gene encodes CDR1 SGHAT and CDR2 FQNNGV. The CDR3 loop spans 13 amino acids. The CDR3 reads CASSLGGAQPQHF. DNA for the CDR3: TGTGCCAGCAGCTTAGGAGGCGCGCAGCCCCAGCATTTT.

The genes are TRBV10-3 and TRBJ1-1; 11 bases line up with TRBD1. The CDR3 sequence is 15 residues long. Trimming removed 10 bases from V and 3 bases from J; junction bases left unmatched: 10. Germline V gives CDR1 ENHRY, CDR2 SYGVKD. This CDR3 reads CATKDRGRMDTEAFF. CDR3 DNA: TGTGCCACCAAGGACAGGGGGCGCATGGACACTGAAGCTTTCTTT.

The V gene is TRBV11-3, the J gene TRBJ2-6; D is unclear. CDR1 and CDR2 (germline): SGHNT, YENEEA. The CDR3 spans 15 residues. The V end was cut by 1 base, the J end by 0 bases, with 4 bases between. In DNA form, the CDR3 reads TGTGCCAGCAGCTTAGGCAACTCTGGGGCCAACGTCCTGACTTTC. Protein product: CASSLGNSGANVLTF.

The V gene is TRBV11-2, the J gene TRBJ2-5; the match to TRBD2 covers 7 bases. Germline CDR1 is SGHAT and CDR2 is FQNNGV. The CDR3 contains 15 residues. V lost 4 bases, J lost 5 bases, and 10 bases stayed unmatched. CDR3 sequence reads: CASSYLRGSGETQYF. For the CDR3, the DNA is TGTGCCAGCAGCTACTTACGCGGGAGTGGGGAGACCCAGTACTTC.

V is TRBV11-2 and J is TRBJ2-7, with D hard to call. There are 13 residues in the CDR3. Germline V gene data show CDR1 as SGHAT and CDR2 as FQNNGV. Trimming pared 8 bases from V and 3 bases from J, leaving 14 bases between. Here the CDR3 reads CASQMTTYYEQYF. The CDR3 coding sequence is TGTGCCAGCCAGATGACAACCTACTACGAGCAGTACTTC.

This chain joins TRBV7-2 and TRBJ1-2; D is possibly TRBD1 (5 bases). Germline assignment: CDR1 SGHTA and CDR2 FQGNSA. The CDR3 totals 13 residues. The ends were cut back, 3 bases at V and 4 bases at J, with 9 bases in the middle. The CDR3 DNA sequence: TGTGCCAGCAGCTTGGACACCATCTATGGCTACACCTTC. Amino acids: CASSLDTIYGYTF.

The rearrangement joins TRBV14 to TRBJ2-3, with D perhaps TRBD1 (5 bases). The V and J ends lost 1 base and 7 bases respectively, with 6 bases between them. This CDR3 is built from 12 residues. The germline CDR1 and CDR2 sequences are SGHDN and FVKESK. Written as DNA, the CDR3 is TGTGCCAGCAGCCAAGGACAGTATACGCAGTATTTT. The encoded protein is CASSQGQYTQYF.

This rearrangement joins TRBV2 to TRBJ1-4, with 10 bases fitting TRBD1. CDR1 and CDR2 from the germline V gene are SNHLY and FYNNEI. There are 13 residues in the CDR3. V lost 10 bases, J lost 7 bases, and 6 bases stayed unmatched. CDR3 sequence (DNA): TGTGCCACCCCGGACAGGGGGAGTGAAAAACTGTTTTTT. Residues: CATPDRGSEKLFF. The full variable domain, with the rest looked up from reference TRBV2 and TRBJ1-4, is EPEVTQTPSHQVTQMGQEVILRCVPISNHLYFYWYRQILGQKVEFLVSFYNNEISEKSEIFDDQFSVERPDGSNFTLKIRSTKLEDSAMYFCATPDRGSEKLFFGSGTQLSVL.

This sequence joins TRBV19 and TRBJ1-4; maybe TRBD1 (5 bases). Germline assignment: CDR1 LNHDA and CDR2 SQIVND (reference sequence). CDR3 size: 15 residues. Trimming stripped 0 bases from V and 17 bases from J, with 22 bases between. The CDR3 is CASSIDLDSTTPLFF. The DNA of the CDR3 is TGTGCCAGTAGTATAGATCTAGACAGCACTACGCCTCTTTTTTTT.

The J gene is TRBJ1-1, the V gene TRBV12-3 or TRBV12-4; D is undetermined. The CDR3 is 13 residues long. Trimming took 2 bases from V and 3 from J, leaving 7 bases between them. CDR3 in amino acids: CASSLQVDTEAFF. The CDR3 DNA reads TGTGCCAGCAGTTTACAGGTTGACACTGAAGCTTTCTTT.

This sequence joins TRBV6-5 and TRBJ1-5; unclear D gene. The CDR3 runs to 15 residues. Germline V gene lookup returns CDR1 MNHEY and CDR2 SVGAGI. V lost 0 bases to trimming and J lost 1 base, with 7 bases between them. Written as DNA, the CDR3 is TGTGCCAGCAGTTACTCGATAACCAGCAATCAGCCCCAGCATTTT. Translated, it gives CASSYSITSNQPQHF.

The rearrangement joins TRBV30 to TRBJ1-4, with unresolved D. Germline V gene data show CDR1 as GTSNPN and CDR2 as SVGIG (reference sequence). CDR3 length: 14 residues. V lost 3 bases to trimming and J lost 0 bases, with 8 bases between them. Here the CDR3 reads CAWRFSATNEKLFF. CDR3 in DNA: TGTGCCTGGAGGTTTTCAGCAACTAATGAAAAACTGTTTTTT.